This T cell receptor (beta chain) was documented in a study of blood T cell repertoires in COVID-19. Generated by immunoSEQ multiplex PCR, the TCRdb table keeps only in-frame clones and is missing some. The sample carries around 350,000 clones, around nine tenths recorded once. The TCR was taken from a human donor in a cohort sampled during active COVID-19. Sequencing was performed on peripheral blood.

As DNA, the CDR3 is TGTGCCAGCAGTTTACTAGCGGGGAGTTACAATGAGCAGTTCTTC. Its translation: CASSLLAGSYNEQFF. The chain links TRBV27 to TRBJ2-1; 9 bases fit TRBD2. Looked up from germline, CDR1 is MNHEY and CDR2 is SMNVEV (reference sequence). The CDR3 has 15 residues. After removal of 2 bases from V and 4 bases from J, the junction contained 3 bases not matched to a gene.